This T cell receptor (beta chain) appears in the sequencing data of a study of cytomegalovirus exposure and HLA in healthy donors. Use of 60 Vbeta and 13 Jbeta primers characterized the PCR. Sequencing was performed with immunoSEQ multiplex PCR; in TCRdb, only in-frame clones are kept and a portion is missing. The table has 100,000 to 150,000 clones, approximately 84% seen once; the top ten hold more than 3%. This clone was observed a handful of times. While unrecorded immune exposures were likely, the donors were nominally healthy when sampled. Germline V gene lookup returns CDR1 LGHNA and CDR2 YNFKEQ. The germline V and J ends were trimmed by 0 bases and 0 bases, with 6 bases remaining between them. This CDR3 contains 16 residues.

The chain uses TRBV4-2 and TRBJ2-6; D possibly corresponds to TRBD1 (5 bases). The sequence was obtained from a young man in good health and CMV-seropositive. Material: PBMCs. The DNA for the CDR3 is TGTGCCAGCAGCCAAGATGACAGCTCTGGGGCCAACGTCCTGACTTTC. Its translation: CASSQDDSSGANVLTF.